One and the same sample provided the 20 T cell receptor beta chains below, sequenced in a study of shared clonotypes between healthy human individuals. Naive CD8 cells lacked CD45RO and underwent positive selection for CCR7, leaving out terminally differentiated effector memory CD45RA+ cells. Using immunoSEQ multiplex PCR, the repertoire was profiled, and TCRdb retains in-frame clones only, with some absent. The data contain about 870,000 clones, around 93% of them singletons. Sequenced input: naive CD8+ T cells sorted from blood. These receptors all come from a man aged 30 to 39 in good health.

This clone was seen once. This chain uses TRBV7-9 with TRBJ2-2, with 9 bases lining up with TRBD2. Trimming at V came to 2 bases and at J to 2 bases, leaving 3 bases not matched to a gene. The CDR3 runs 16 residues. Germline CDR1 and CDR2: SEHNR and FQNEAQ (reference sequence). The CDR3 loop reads CASSLLAGQNTGELFF. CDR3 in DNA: TGTGCCAGCAGCTTACTAGCGGGACAAAACACCGGGGAGCTGTTTTTT.

In nucleotides, the CDR3 is TGTGCCATCAGTGGTGGTAGCGGGACCTACGAGCAGTACTTC. Residues: CAISGGSGTYEQYF. V is TRBV10-3 and J is TRBJ2-7; the match to TRBD2 covers 8 bases. V shed 4 bases and J 2 bases; nucleotides not matched to a gene: 4. The CDR3 has 14 residues. The V gene's germline CDR1 is ENHRY and CDR2 SYGVKD.

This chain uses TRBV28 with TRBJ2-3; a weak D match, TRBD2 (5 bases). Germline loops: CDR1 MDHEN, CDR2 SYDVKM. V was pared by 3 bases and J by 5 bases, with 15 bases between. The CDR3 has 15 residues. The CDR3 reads CASSFGVGSGDTQYF. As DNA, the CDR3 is TGTGCCAGCAGTTTCGGTGTGGGCAGCGGAGATACGCAGTATTTT.

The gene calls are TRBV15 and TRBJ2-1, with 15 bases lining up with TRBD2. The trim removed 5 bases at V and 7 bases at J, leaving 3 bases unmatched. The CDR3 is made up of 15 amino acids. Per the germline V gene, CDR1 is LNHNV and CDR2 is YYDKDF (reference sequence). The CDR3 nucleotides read TGTGCCACCAGCGGAGGACTAGCGGGGGGGAATGAGCAGTTCTTC. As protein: CATSGGLAGGNEQFF.

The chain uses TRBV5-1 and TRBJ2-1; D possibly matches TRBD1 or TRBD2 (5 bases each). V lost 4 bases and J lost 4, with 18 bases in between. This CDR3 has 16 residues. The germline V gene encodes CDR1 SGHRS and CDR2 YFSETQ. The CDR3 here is CASSPLNQGEYNEQFF. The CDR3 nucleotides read TGCGCCAGCAGCCCCCTGAACCAGGGAGAGTACAATGAGCAGTTCTTC.

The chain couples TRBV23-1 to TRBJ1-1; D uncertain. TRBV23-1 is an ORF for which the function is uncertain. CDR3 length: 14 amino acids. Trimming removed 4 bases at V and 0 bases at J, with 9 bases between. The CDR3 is CASSLDTLNTEAFF. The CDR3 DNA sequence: TGCGCCAGCAGTCTAGACACACTGAACACTGAAGCTTTCTTT.

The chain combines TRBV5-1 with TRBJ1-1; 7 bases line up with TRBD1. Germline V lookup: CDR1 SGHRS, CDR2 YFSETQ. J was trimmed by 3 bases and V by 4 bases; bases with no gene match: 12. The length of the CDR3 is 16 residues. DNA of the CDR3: TGCGCCAGCAGCAGCGGGGACAGATTTAAGGACACTGAAGCTTTCTTT. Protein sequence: CASSSGDRFKDTEAFF.

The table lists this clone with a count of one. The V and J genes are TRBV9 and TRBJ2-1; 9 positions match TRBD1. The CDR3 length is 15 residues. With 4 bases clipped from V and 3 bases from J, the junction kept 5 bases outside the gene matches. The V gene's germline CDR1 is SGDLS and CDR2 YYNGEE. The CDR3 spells CASSPGQGLYNEQFF. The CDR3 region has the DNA TGTGCCAGCAGCCCGGGACAGGGACTCTACAATGAGCAGTTCTTC. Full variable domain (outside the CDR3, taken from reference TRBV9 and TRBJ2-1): DSGVTQTPKHLITATGQRVTLRCSPRSGDLSVYWYQQSLDQGLQFLIQYYNGEERAKGNILERFSAQQFPDLHSELNLSSLELGDSALYFCASSPGQGLYNEQFFGPGTRLTVL.

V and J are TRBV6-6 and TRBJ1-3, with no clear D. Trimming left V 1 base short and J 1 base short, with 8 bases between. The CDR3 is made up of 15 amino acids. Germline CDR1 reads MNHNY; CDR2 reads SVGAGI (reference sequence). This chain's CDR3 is CASSYYGGSGNTIYF. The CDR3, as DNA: TGTGCCAGCAGTTACTACGGTGGATCTGGAAACACCATATATTTT.

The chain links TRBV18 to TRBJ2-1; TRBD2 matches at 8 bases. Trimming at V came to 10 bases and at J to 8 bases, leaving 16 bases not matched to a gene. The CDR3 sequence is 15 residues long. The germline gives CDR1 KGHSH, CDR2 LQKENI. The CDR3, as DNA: TGTGCCATCCAAGATACAGCGGGAGAGGTAGATGAGCAGTTCTTC. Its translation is CAIQDTAGEVDEQFF. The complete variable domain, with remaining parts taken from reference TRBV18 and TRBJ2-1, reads NAGVMQNPRHLVRRRGQEARLRCSPMKGHSHVYWYRQLPEEGLKFMVYLQKENIIDESGMPKERFSAEFPKEGPSILRIQQVVRGDSAAYFCAIQDTAGEVDEQFFGPGTRLTVL.

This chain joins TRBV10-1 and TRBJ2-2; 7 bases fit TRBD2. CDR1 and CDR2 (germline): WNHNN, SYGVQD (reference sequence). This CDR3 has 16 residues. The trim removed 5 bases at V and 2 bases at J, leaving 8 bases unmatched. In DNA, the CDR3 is TGCGCCAGCAGTCCTTCGAGCGGGGTTAACACCGGGGAGCTGTTTTTT. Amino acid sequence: CASSPSSGVNTGELFF.

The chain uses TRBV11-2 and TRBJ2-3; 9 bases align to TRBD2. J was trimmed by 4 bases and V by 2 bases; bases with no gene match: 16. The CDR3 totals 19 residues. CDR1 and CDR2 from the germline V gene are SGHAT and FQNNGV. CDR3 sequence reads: CASSLWSRTSELLADTQYF. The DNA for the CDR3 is TGTGCCAGCAGCTTATGGAGCCGGACTAGCGAGCTCCTGGCAGATACGCAGTATTTT. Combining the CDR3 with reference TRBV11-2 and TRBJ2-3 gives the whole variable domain EAGVAQSPRYKIIEKRQSVAFWCNPISGHATLYWYQQILGQGPKLLIQFQNNGVVDDSQLPKDRFSAERLKGVDSTLKIQPAKLEDSAVYLCASSLWSRTSELLADTQYFGPGTRLTVL.

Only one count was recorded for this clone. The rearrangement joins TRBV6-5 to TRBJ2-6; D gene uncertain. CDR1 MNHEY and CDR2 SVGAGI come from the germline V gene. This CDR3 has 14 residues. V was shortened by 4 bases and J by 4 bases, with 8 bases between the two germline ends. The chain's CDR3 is CASSSLRGANVLTF. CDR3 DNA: TGTGCCAGCAGTTCCCTCCGGGGGGCCAACGTCCTGACTTTC.

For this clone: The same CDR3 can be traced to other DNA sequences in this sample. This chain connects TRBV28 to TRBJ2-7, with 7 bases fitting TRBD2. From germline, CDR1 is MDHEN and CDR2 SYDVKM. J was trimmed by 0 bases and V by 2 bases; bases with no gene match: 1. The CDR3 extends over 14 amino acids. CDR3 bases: TGTGCCAGCAGTTTACTAGCGGCCTCCTACGAGCAGTACTTC. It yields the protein CASSLLAASYEQYF.

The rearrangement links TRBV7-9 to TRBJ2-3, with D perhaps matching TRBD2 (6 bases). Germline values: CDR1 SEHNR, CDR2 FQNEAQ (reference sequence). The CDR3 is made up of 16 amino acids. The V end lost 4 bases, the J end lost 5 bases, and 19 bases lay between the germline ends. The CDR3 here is CASSYTLEGSRDTQYF. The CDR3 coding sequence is TGTGCCAGCAGCTACACTCTGGAGGGATCAAGAGATACGCAGTATTTT. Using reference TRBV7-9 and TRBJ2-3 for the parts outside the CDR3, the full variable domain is DTGVSQNPRHKITKRGQNVTFRCDPISEHNRLYWYRQTLGQGPEFLTYFQNEAQLEKSRLLSDRFSAERPKGSFSTLEIQRTEQGDSAMYLCASSYTLEGSRDTQYFGPGTRLTVL.

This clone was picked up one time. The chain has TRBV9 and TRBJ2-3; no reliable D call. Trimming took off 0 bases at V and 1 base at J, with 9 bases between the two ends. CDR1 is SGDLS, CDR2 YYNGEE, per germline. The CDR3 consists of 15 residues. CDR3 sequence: CASSVAVLGTDTQYF. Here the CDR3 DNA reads TGTGCCAGCAGCGTAGCGGTCCTAGGCACAGATACGCAGTATTTT.

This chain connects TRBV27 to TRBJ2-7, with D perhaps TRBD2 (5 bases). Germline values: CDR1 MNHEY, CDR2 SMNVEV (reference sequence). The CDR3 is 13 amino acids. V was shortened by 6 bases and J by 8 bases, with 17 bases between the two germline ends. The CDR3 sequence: CASSLKPSGQQYF. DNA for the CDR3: TGTGCCAGCAGCCTCAAACCAAGCGGTCAGCAGTACTTC.

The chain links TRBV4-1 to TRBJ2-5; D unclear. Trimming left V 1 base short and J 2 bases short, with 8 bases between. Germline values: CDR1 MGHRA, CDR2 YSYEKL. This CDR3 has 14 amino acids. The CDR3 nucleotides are TGCGCCAGCAGCCAAGGGTCCGAACAAGAGACCCAGTACTTC. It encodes CASSQGSEQETQYF.

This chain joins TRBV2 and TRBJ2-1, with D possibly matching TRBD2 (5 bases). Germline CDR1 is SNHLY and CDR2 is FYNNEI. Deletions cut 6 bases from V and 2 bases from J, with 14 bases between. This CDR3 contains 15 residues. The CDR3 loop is CASRWRVRAYNEQFF. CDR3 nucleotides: TGTGCCAGCAGGTGGCGGGTAAGGGCCTACAATGAGCAGTTCTTC. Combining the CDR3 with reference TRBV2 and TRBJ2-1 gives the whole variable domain EPEVTQTPSHQVTQMGQEVILRCVPISNHLYFYWYRQILGQKVEFLVSFYNNEISEKSEIFDDQFSVERPDGSNFTLKIRSTKLEDSAMYFCASRWRVRAYNEQFFGPGTRLTVL.

DNA for the CDR3: TGTGCCAGCAGTTCCTCAACTAGCGGGAGTAGGAATGAGCAGTTCTTC. Residues: CASSSSTSGSRNEQFF. J is TRBJ2-1 and V is TRBV27, with TRBD2 matching 11 bases. V lost 4 bases, J lost 7 bases, and 9 bases stayed unmatched. Germline V gives CDR1 MNHEY, CDR2 SMNVEV (reference sequence). The CDR3 contains 16 residues.